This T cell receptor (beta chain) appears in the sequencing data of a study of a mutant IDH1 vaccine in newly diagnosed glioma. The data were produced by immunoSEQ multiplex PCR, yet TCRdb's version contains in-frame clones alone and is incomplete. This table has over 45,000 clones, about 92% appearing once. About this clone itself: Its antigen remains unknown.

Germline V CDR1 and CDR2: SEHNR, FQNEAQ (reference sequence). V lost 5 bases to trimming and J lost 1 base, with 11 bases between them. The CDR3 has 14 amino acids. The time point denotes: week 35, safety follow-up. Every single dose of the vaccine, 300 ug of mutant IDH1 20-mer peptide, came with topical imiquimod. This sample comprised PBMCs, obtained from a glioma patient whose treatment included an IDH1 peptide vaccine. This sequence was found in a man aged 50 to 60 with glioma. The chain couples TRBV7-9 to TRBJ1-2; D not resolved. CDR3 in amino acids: CASSPPDFNYGYTF. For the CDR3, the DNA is TGTGCCAGCAGCCCCCCCGACTTTAACTATGGCTACACCTTC.